These 8 T cell receptor beta chains share one sample of origin, sequenced in a study of blood T cells in healthy people across ages. The second PCR ran about 6 to 12 cycles with a sample-barcoded 5' primer and J-beta primers. TCRdb ran MiXCR on the 5' RACE reads and lists one entry per CDR3 protein. The sample has about 750,000 distinct CDR3 sequences; roughly 50% are singletons. Sequenced: blood. The receptors shown here come from a man aged 80 or over in good health.

V usage is TRBV18 and J usage is TRBJ2-6; D call uncertain. The CDR3 runs to 18 residues. CDR1 is KGHSH and CDR2 is LQKENI in the germline V gene. Trimming took off 2 bases at V and 0 bases at J, with 14 bases between the two ends. CDR3 coding DNA: TGTGCCAGCTCACCAGTTACACTGTCCGGCTCTGGGGCCAACGTCCTGACTTTC. Translating gives CASSPVTLSGSGANVLTF.

The chain couples TRBV29-1 to TRBJ2-4, with TRBD1 identical over 8 bases. Germline assignment: CDR1 SQVTM and CDR2 ANQGSEA. The CDR3 consists of 13 residues. V trimming: 7 bases; J trimming: 8 bases; junction bases outside the gene matches: 10. The CDR3 DNA reads as TGCAGCGCCGAACAGGGGGTCACGGACATTCAGTACTTC. This translates into CSAEQGVTDIQYF.

The table lists this clonotype with a few counts. The rearrangement links TRBV4-2 to TRBJ2-1; 13 bases match TRBD2. This CDR3 has 16 residues. Losses at the gene ends were 2 bases for V and 9 bases for J; bases not matched to a gene: 7. In germline, CDR1 is LGHNA, CDR2 YNFKEQ. The CDR3 DNA reads as TGTGCCAGCAGCCAATCCGGACTAGCGGGAGTGTTTGAGCAGTTCTTC. As protein: CASSQSGLAGVFEQFF.

Only a few counts were recorded for this clonotype. The chain recombines TRBV7-8 with TRBJ2-7; TRBD2 matches 7 bases. The trim removed 5 bases at V and 3 bases at J, leaving 10 bases unmatched. The CDR3 covers 15 residues. Germline V gene lookup returns CDR1 SGHVS and CDR2 FQNEAQ. The CDR3 DNA reads TGTGCCAGCAGCATAGGACTAGACGCCGACTACGAGCAGTACTTC. It specifies CASSIGLDADYEQYF.

This clonotype has just a few counts. The chain employs TRBV20-1 and TRBJ2-1; no reliable D call. This CDR3 is built from 11 residues. V lost 5 bases, J lost 4 bases, and 6 bases lay in between. Germline-derived CDR1 and CDR2 are DFQATT and SNEGSKA (reference sequence). The CDR3 loop is CSASGYNEQFF. The CDR3 DNA sequence: TGCAGTGCTTCCGGGTACAATGAGCAGTTCTTC.

The chain has TRBV6-2 or TRBV6-3 and TRBJ2-7, with D possibly being TRBD1 (6 bases). Trimming removed 2 bases at V and 2 bases at J, with 16 bases between. This CDR3 contains 16 residues. Germline CDR1 MNHEY, CDR2 SVGEGT. The CDR3 sequence is CASSYTGHRVTYEQYF. In nucleotides, the CDR3 is TGTGCCAGCAGTTACACCGGACACAGGGTTACCTACGAGCAGTACTTC.

The V and J genes are TRBV13 and TRBJ2-3, with 9 bases aligning to TRBD2. The germline V gene encodes CDR1 PRHDT and CDR2 FYEKMQ (reference sequence). The V segment lost 7 bases and the J segment 0 bases; nucleotides outside the gene matches: 11. CDR3 length: 17 residues. CDR3 nucleotides: TGTGCCAGCACCCCGGCCGGGAGCGGGAGGAGCACAGATACGCAGTATTTT. Translating it yields CASTPAGSGRSTDTQYF.

In the case of this clonotype: A clone one base away is much larger, so this may be a read error. The V and J genes are TRBV28 and TRBJ2-7; perhaps TRBD1 as D (5 bases). From germline, CDR1 is MDHEN and CDR2 SYDVKM. The CDR3 is 15 residues long. The CDR3 sequence: CASSSPFRGPYVQYF. As DNA, the CDR3 is TGTGCCAGCAGTTCCCCTTTTAGGGGCCCCTACGTGCAGTACTTC.